This is a list of T cell receptor beta chains from one sample in a study of blood T cell repertoires in COVID-19. Clones were sequenced by immunoSEQ multiplex PCR, and TCRdb holds only the in-frame ones, with some missing. The table has about 220,000 clones, about 86% seen once; the top ten hold about 14%. The sequenced material came from PBMCs or T cells enriched from blood (not recorded which). The source is a woman aged 45 to 65 with acute COVID-19. The CDR3 runs from the conserved cysteine through the conserved F or W. D genes are given only for firm matches. Clone size is not always given. Where it is, it says once, few, many or a class for expanded clones.

size	D	V	J	DNA	CDR3
.	.	TRBV18	TRBJ2-7	TGTGCCAGCTCACCACGGGCCGGACTGAGCTCCTACGAGCAGTACTTC	CASSPRAGLSSYEQYF
.	TRBD1	TRBV7-2	TRBJ1-2	TGTGCCAGCAGCTATGGACAGGGAGGAGGCTACACCTTC	CASSYGQGGGYTF
.	.	TRBV11-2	TRBJ2-7	TGTGCCAGCAGCTTAGGTGCTAGTGCCCCCCGCGAGCAGTACTTC	CASSLGASAPREQYF
.	.	TRBV2	TRBJ2-6	TGTGCCAAGCAGGGGCCCGGGGCGAGCACTGGGGCCAACGTCCTGACTTTC	CAKQGPGASTGANVLTF
once	TRBD1	TRBV27	TRBJ2-1	TGTGCCAGCAGTTTTATTGGAGCCACAGGGGTCTCCTACAATGAGCAGTTCTTC	CASSFIGATGVSYNEQFF
.	TRBD2	TRBV6-2/TRBV6-3	TRBJ2-3	TGTGCCAGCAGTCCCGGGACTAGCGGGAGGTCGCGCACAGATACGCAGTATTTT	CASSPGTSGRSRTDTQYF
.	TRBD1	TRBV18	TRBJ1-5	TGTGCCAGCGGGGACAGGGACTCTAGCAATCAGCCCCAGCATTTT	CASGDRDSSNQPQHF
.	.	TRBV12-3/TRBV12-4	TRBJ1-5	TGTGCCAGCAACTTCAGGGATAATCAGCCCCAGCATTTT	CASNFRDNQPQHF
.	.	TRBV14	TRBJ2-3	TGTGCCAGCAGCCAAGTATTAACAGATACGCAGTATTTT	CASSQVLTDTQYF
.	TRBD1	TRBV11-1	TRBJ2-3	TGTGCCAGCAGCCACACGGGACAGTCTAGCACAGATACGCAGTATTTT	CASSHTGQSSTDTQYF
.	.	TRBV7-8	TRBJ1-4	TGTGCCAGCAGCTGGAGGGGGGGAAGGACTAATGAAAAACTGTTTTTT	CASSWRGGRTNEKLFF
.	.	TRBV20-1	TRBJ1-2	TGCAGTGCTAGTCGACAGACTTCATTTTATAACTATGGCTACACCTTC	CSASRQTSFYNYGYTF
.	.	TRBV29-1	TRBJ2-2	TGCAGCGTTGCGGGGTTCACCGGGGAGCTGTTTTTT	CSVAGFTGELFF
.	.	TRBV28	TRBJ2-3	TGTGCCAGCAGTTTGGGGGCAGCAGGCACAGATACGCAGTATTTT	CASSLGAAGTDTQYF